Below are 32 T cell receptor beta chains sequenced from a single sample in a study of cytomegalovirus exposure and HLA in healthy donors listed by TCRdb under 2017. The library was built by means of the immunoSEQ multiplex PCR assay. A mixture of 60 forward primers for TCR Vbeta segments and 13 reverse primers for TCR Jbeta segments was used in the multiplex PCR. TCRdb provides this immuneACCESS table in a form limited to in-frame rearrangements. Some clones are lacking; in checked studies, under half of them reflect an unresolved V gene, and why the rest are absent is not known. In this sample the table shows 55,000 or so clones, about 84% of which occur a single time. In total, the top ten clones hold about 1.4% of the sample. Sequencing was done on a sample of PBMCs. The receptors shown here come from a man younger than 45 in good health and CMV-seronegative.

The gene calls are TRBV18 and TRBJ2-2; 10 bases are a match to TRBD2. V dropped 0 bases and J dropped 4; count of bases not matched to a gene: 8. Germline values: CDR1 KGHSH, CDR2 LQKENI. There are 18 residues in the CDR3. CDR3 in DNA: TGTGCCAGCTCACCACCTCTGGCGAGCGGGAGGGCCACCGGGGAGCTGTTTTTT. Its protein is CASSPPLASGRATGELFF.

This clone was seen once. The chain uses TRBV12-5 and TRBJ2-6, with D possibly being TRBD1 (5 bases). V was clipped by 6 bases and J by 1 base, with 7 bases between them. Germline V gene sequence: CDR1 LGHNT, CDR2 FRNRAP. This CDR3 comprises 14 residues. Here the CDR3 reads CASGRESGANVLTF. CDR3 sequence (DNA): TGTGCTAGTGGCAGGGAATCTGGGGCCAACGTCCTGACTTTC. The complete variable domain, with remaining parts taken from reference TRBV12-5 and TRBJ2-6, reads DARVTQTPRHKVTEMGQEVTMRCQPILGHNTVFWYRQTMMQGLELLAYFRNRAPLDDSGMPKDRFSAEMPDATLATLKIQPSEPRDSAVYFCASGRESGANVLTFGAGSRLTVL.

V and J are TRBV28 and TRBJ1-5; D is unclear. Germline V CDR1 and CDR2: MDHEN, SYDVKM. V was cut by 6 bases and J by 0 bases, with 3 bases left in between. The CDR3 is made up of 12 amino acids. CDR3 sequence: CASSYSNQPQHF. For the CDR3, the DNA is TGTGCCAGCAGCTATAGCAATCAGCCCCAGCATTTT. Full variable domain (remainder filled in from reference TRBV28 and TRBJ1-5): DVKVTQSSRYLVKRTGEKVFLECVQDMDHENMFWYRQDPGLGLRLIYFSYDVKMKEKGDIPEGYSVSREKKERFSLILESASTNQTSMYLCASSYSNQPQHFGDGTRLSIL.

V usage is TRBV11-2 and J usage is TRBJ1-2; D ambiguous. V lost 6 bases and J lost 0, with 14 bases in between. The CDR3 is 15 residues long. Germline V gives CDR1 SGHAT, CDR2 FQNNGV. DNA of the CDR3: TGTGCCAGCAGACGACCGGGTCAAGCTAACTATGGCTACACCTTC. This encodes CASRRPGQANYGYTF.

The chain uses TRBV29-1 and TRBJ2-3; 9 nucleotides align to TRBD1. This CDR3 is built from 14 residues. The V gene end was trimmed by 6 bases and the J gene end by 0 bases; junction bases not matched to a gene: 4. Germline CDR1 SQVTM, CDR2 ANQGSEA. CDR3 region: CSVDRGASTDTQYF. CDR3 DNA: TGCAGCGTGGACAGGGGCGCTAGCACAGATACGCAGTATTTT.

V usage is TRBV6-1 and J usage is TRBJ1-1; D not certain. Germline V gives CDR1 MNHNS, CDR2 SASEGT. This CDR3 contains 15 residues. V lost 1 base, J lost 1 base, and 10 bases lay in between. The CDR3 bases are TGTGCCAGCAGTGAAGTAATTACAAGGAACACTGAAGCTTTCTTT. Translation: CASSEVITRNTEAFF.

V gene TRBV10-3 combines with J gene TRBJ1-1; D is possibly TRBD1 (6 bases). Germline loops: CDR1 ENHRY, CDR2 SYGVKD. The CDR3 covers 13 residues. V was clipped by 2 bases and J by 5 bases, with 9 bases between them. The CDR3, as DNA: TGTGCCATCAGTGAGAAGGGGGAGACTGAAGCTTTCTTT. Protein product: CAISEKGETEAFF.

The rearrangement joins TRBV18 to TRBJ1-5; 7 nucleotides align to TRBD1. CDR3 size: 17 residues. Trimming at V came to 5 bases and at J to 4 bases, leaving 14 bases not matched to a gene. Germline CDR1 is KGHSH and CDR2 is LQKENI. The CDR3 spells CASSSNQRQGKNQPQHF. The DNA for the CDR3 is TGTGCCAGCTCATCAAACCAAAGACAGGGAAAGAATCAGCCCCAGCATTTT.

The chain joins TRBV10-3 to TRBJ1-2; TRBD1 aligns across 9 bases. V shed 2 bases and J 6 bases; nucleotides not matched to a gene: 13. CDR1 and CDR2 from the germline V gene are ENHRY and SYGVKD. The CDR3 sequence is 17 residues long. The CDR3 sequence is CAISEEGQGGVVDGYTF. In DNA form, the CDR3 reads TGTGCCATCAGTGAGGAGGGACAGGGTGGTGTGGTGGATGGCTACACCTTC.

There are a few counts of this clone. CDR3 coding DNA: TGTGCCATCAGTGGGTCTCCAGGGGAAACTAATGAAAAACTGTTTTTT. Translated: CAISGSPGETNEKLFF. V gene TRBV10-3 combines with J gene TRBJ1-4; D is possibly TRBD1 (6 bases). The CDR3 runs to 16 residues. The germline V gene has CDR1 ENHRY and CDR2 SYGVKD. The V and J ends lost 4 bases and 1 base respectively, with 13 bases between them.

The CDR3 nucleotides read TGTGCCAGCAGCGAAACAGGGGGCGAAGTGCCCCAGTACTTC. Translation: CASSETGGEVPQYF. This chain joins TRBV9 and TRBJ2-5; 9 positions match TRBD1. V lost 3 bases, J lost 9 bases, and 9 bases stayed unmatched. The germline CDR1 and CDR2 sequences are SGDLS and YYNGEE. The CDR3 loop spans 14 amino acids.

The chain is built from TRBV4-1 and TRBJ2-5; no definite D call. The J call is in doubt because the DNA end fits TRBJ2-7 better. The CDR3 consists of 13 residues. Germline CDR1 MGHRA, CDR2 YSYEKL. The CDR3 sequence is CASSQPYSYEQYF. CDR3 DNA: TGCGCCAGCAGCCAGCCCTACTCCTACGAGCAGTACTTC.

This chain connects TRBV6-5 to TRBJ1-3; TRBD1 aligns across 7 bases. The CDR3 covers 14 residues. The ends lost 6 bases at V and 3 bases at J; junction bases unmatched: 5. Looked up from germline, CDR1 is MNHEY and CDR2 is SVGAGI. The CDR3 coding sequence is TGTGCCAGCAGCAGGACAGGCTTTGGAAACACCATATATTTT. This encodes CASSRTGFGNTIYF.

The chain employs TRBV28 and TRBJ2-7, with 12 bases lining up with TRBD1. The CDR3 spans 16 residues. The V gene's germline CDR1 is MDHEN and CDR2 SYDVKM. Trimming took 7 bases from V and 4 from J; bases not matched to a gene: 11. The CDR3 loop is CASTVPGTGGGYEQYF. CDR3 sequence (DNA): TGTGCCAGCACCGTTCCCGGGACAGGGGGCGGTTACGAGCAGTACTTC.

The chain uses TRBV30 and TRBJ2-6; the match to TRBD1 covers 8 bases. Germline assignment: CDR1 GTSNPN and CDR2 SVGIG (reference sequence). J was trimmed by 2 bases and V by 4 bases; bases with no gene match: 7. CDR3 size: 16 residues. The DNA for the CDR3 is TGTGCCTGGACTTGGACAGGGTGGCCTGGGGCCAACGTCCTGACTTTC. Amino acid sequence: CAWTWTGWPGANVLTF.

The V call is TRBV5-4, the J call TRBJ1-3; D is possibly TRBD1 (6 bases). This CDR3 is 14 amino acids long. With 1 base removed from V and 1 base from J, the gap between germline ends came to 6 bases. Germline lookup yields CDR1 SGHNT and CDR2 YYREEE (reference sequence). CDR3 region: CASSLTGSGNTIYF. The CDR3 nucleotides are TGTGCCAGCAGCTTGACAGGGTCTGGAAACACCATATATTTT.

The chain couples TRBV7-2 to TRBJ2-1; the D gene is possibly TRBD2 (5 bases). Germline V gene lookup returns CDR1 SGHTA and CDR2 FQGNSA. CDR3 length: 16 residues. Between the trimmed V and J ends, which lost 2 bases and 4 bases, there was a span of 15 bases. The CDR3 is CASSLQSTSTYNEQFF. Written as DNA, the CDR3 is TGTGCCAGCAGCTTACAGAGTACTAGTACGTACAATGAGCAGTTCTTC.

This clone was detected only a few times. J is TRBJ1-2 and V is TRBV19, with TRBD1 as a possible D gene (5 bases). This CDR3 region has 18 residues. The V gene's germline CDR1 is LNHDA and CDR2 SQIVND (reference sequence). V was trimmed by 6 bases and J by 2 bases, leaving 25 bases between them. CDR3 sequence (DNA): TGTGCCAGTAGCGGGAAACTGATTGAGGCAGGGAGGAACTATGGCTACACCTTC. Encoded protein: CASSGKLIEAGRNYGYTF.

This sequence joins TRBV18 and TRBJ1-3; D possibly corresponds to TRBD1 (6 bases). CDR3 length: 16 residues. Deletions cut 1 base from V and 0 bases from J, with 10 bases between. Germline V CDR1 and CDR2: KGHSH, LQKENI. This chain's CDR3 is CASSPRQVDSGNTIYF. CDR3 sequence (DNA): TGTGCCAGCTCACCACGACAGGTAGACTCTGGAAACACCATATATTTT.

The chain links TRBV27 to TRBJ1-5, with TRBD1 matching 7 bases. The CDR3 runs to 15 residues. Trimming cost V 4 bases and J 2 bases; bases outside gene matches: 5. Germline V gives CDR1 MNHEY, CDR2 SMNVEV (reference sequence). DNA for the CDR3: TGTGCCAGCAGTTCATTAGGGGGCGGCAATCAGCCCCAGCATTTT. Protein sequence: CASSSLGGGNQPQHF.

V gene TRBV5-4 combines with J gene TRBJ2-1; D remains unclear. The CDR3 has 14 residues. The V gene lost 0 bases and the J gene lost 8 bases, with 12 bases spanning the gap. The germline CDR1 and CDR2 sequences are SGHNT and YYREEE (reference sequence). CDR3 region: CASSLEVSSDEQFF. In nucleotides, the CDR3 is TGTGCCAGCAGCTTGGAAGTTAGTTCTGATGAGCAGTTCTTC.

This clone appeared once. The chain couples TRBV4-3 to TRBJ2-3; 8 nucleotides line up with TRBD2. CDR1 is LGHNA, CDR2 YSLEER, per germline. J was trimmed by 0 bases and V by 2 bases; bases with no gene match: 19. CDR3 size: 21 residues. The CDR3 nucleotides read TGCGCCAGCAGCCAATGGCCAAACAGAGGGCGGGGGGCCGCTAGCACAGATACGCAGTATTTT. Translation: CASSQWPNRGRGAASTDTQYF.

The rearrangement links TRBV19 to TRBJ2-1; maybe TRBD2 (5 bases). With 7 bases removed from V and 0 bases from J, the gap between germline ends came to 16 bases. This CDR3 region has 16 residues. Germline V gene data show CDR1 as LNHDA and CDR2 as SQIVND (reference sequence). The CDR3 DNA reads TGTGCCAGTACCAACCACCGGGGAAGCTCCTACAATGAGCAGTTCTTC. The encoded protein is CASTNHRGSSYNEQFF.

The V and J genes are TRBV7-9 and TRBJ2-7, with 10 bases matching TRBD2. V dropped 6 bases and J dropped 2; count of bases not matched to a gene: 16. The CDR3 consists of 18 residues. The germline CDR1 and CDR2 sequences are SEHNR and FQNEAQ (reference sequence). The chain's CDR3 is CASSHINLAGGQTYEQYF. CDR3 nucleotide sequence: TGTGCCAGCAGTCATATAAATTTAGCGGGGGGACAAACCTACGAGCAGTACTTC.

V and J are TRBV30 and TRBJ1-2; no definite D call. There are 13 residues in the CDR3. The V gene lost 3 bases and the J gene lost 8 bases, with 16 bases spanning the gap. The V gene's germline CDR1 is GTSNPN and CDR2 SVGIG (reference sequence). In DNA, the CDR3 is TGTGCCTGGAGGTCGAGCGGGCAGTTGGGCTACACCTTC. It yields the protein CAWRSSGQLGYTF.

This clone appeared once. The J gene is TRBJ2-5, the V gene TRBV7-2; 8 bases match TRBD1. Per germline, CDR1 SGHTA and CDR2 FQGNSA. The CDR3 length is 14 residues. The J segment lost 5 bases and the V segment lost 1 base, leaving 3 bases of the junction unmatched. CDR3 residues: CASSLGTGWETQYF. DNA for the CDR3: TGTGCCAGCAGCTTAGGGACAGGGTGGGAGACCCAGTACTTC.

The CDR3 DNA reads as TGTGCCAGCAGCCGACAGGGTCCCATCTATGGCTACACCTTC. Protein product: CASSRQGPIYGYTF. The V gene is TRBV27, the J gene TRBJ1-2, with TRBD1 matching 7 bases. The V gene end was trimmed by 6 bases and the J gene end by 4 bases; junction bases not matched to a gene: 8. This CDR3 has 14 amino acids. Germline lookup yields CDR1 MNHEY and CDR2 SMNVEV (reference sequence).

The chain is built from TRBV6-1 and TRBJ2-7, with D unclear. Trimming removed 5 bases from V and 2 bases from J, with 4 bases in between. The length of the CDR3 is 11 residues. The V gene's germline CDR1 is MNHNS and CDR2 SASEGT. The CDR3 sequence is CASSSPYEQYF. In nucleotides, the CDR3 is TGTGCCAGCAGTTCTCCCTACGAGCAGTACTTC.

The chain has TRBV10-2 and TRBJ2-7; 7 positions match TRBD2. Trimming cost V 2 bases and J 3 bases; bases outside gene matches: 10. The CDR3 length is 16 residues. Germline assignment: CDR1 WSHSY and CDR2 SAAADI. CDR3 sequence (DNA): TGCGCCAGCAGTGAGGGGTCGGGAGGAGGGGTCTACGAGCAGTACTTC. It specifies CASSEGSGGGVYEQYF.

The chain joins TRBV18 to TRBJ1-5, with 8 bases matching TRBD1. This CDR3 comprises 15 residues. Germline loops: CDR1 KGHSH, CDR2 LQKENI. J was trimmed by 0 bases and V by 6 bases; bases with no gene match: 4. This chain's CDR3 is CASSRTGNSNQPQHF. CDR3 nucleotides: TGTGCCAGCTCCCGGACAGGGAATAGCAATCAGCCCCAGCATTTT.

The gene calls are TRBV29-1 and TRBJ2-1; 10 positions match TRBD1. CDR3 length equals 13 residues. V was clipped by 6 bases and J by 3 bases; unmatched bases: 2. Germline assignment: CDR1 SQVTM and CDR2 ANQGSEA. CDR3 in amino acids: CSVWDRGYNEQFF. The CDR3 DNA is TGCAGCGTGTGGGACAGGGGCTACAATGAGCAGTTCTTC.

The chain is built from TRBV19 and TRBJ2-2; 7 bases are shared with TRBD1. This CDR3 comprises 15 residues. J lost 0 bases, V lost 5 bases, and 3 bases had no gene match. Germline CDR1 and CDR2: LNHDA and SQIVND (reference sequence). The CDR3 DNA sequence: TGTGCCAGTAGTCCACAGGGGCCGAACACCGGGGAGCTGTTTTTT. Translation: CASSPQGPNTGELFF.